Following are 16 T cell receptor beta chains from one sample sequenced in a study of cytomegalovirus exposure and HLA in healthy donors (dated by TCRdb to the late 2010s). The method behind the library was the immunoSEQ multiplex PCR assay. For the multiplex PCR, a mixture combining 60 forward primers for TCR Vbeta segments and 13 reverse primers for TCR Jbeta segments was used. TCRdb re-hosts the immuneACCESS table, in-frame sequences only. Its copies lack some clones; in the studies checked, an unresolved V gene accounts for under half of them, and the cause for the rest is not known. Within this sample are some 120,000 clones, with around two thirds of them counted one time only. Roughly 9.8% of the sample belongs to the ten largest clones. The sequencing sample was made of PBMCs. The receptors shown here come from a woman between 40 and 55 years old in good health and CMV-seropositive.

This rearrangement joins TRBV5-4 to TRBJ2-6; 10 nucleotides match TRBD2. This CDR3 is 18 amino acids long. In germline, CDR1 is SGHNT, CDR2 YYREEE (reference sequence). J gave up 4 bases and V 2 bases, and 9 bases lay outside the gene matches. CDR3 residues: CASSFVLAGATGANVLTF. In DNA, the CDR3 is TGTGCCAGCAGCTTCGTGCTAGCGGGAGCTACCGGGGCCAACGTCCTGACTTTC.

The chain combines TRBV2 with TRBJ2-7, with D possibly TRBD2 on 6 matching bases. Near its end, the DNA agrees better with TRBJ2-1, so the J call may be wrong. The CDR3 consists of 13 residues. CDR1 is SNHLY, CDR2 FYNNEI, per germline. DNA for the CDR3: TGTGCCAGCACCGAGACTAGCTACAATGAGCAGTTCTTC. Residues: CASTETSYNEQFF.

The chain combines TRBV4-3 with TRBJ1-1, with D maybe TRBD1 (5 bases). V was cut by 5 bases and J by 5 bases, with 18 bases left in between. The CDR3 contains 15 residues. The germline V gene has CDR1 LGHNA and CDR2 YSLEER. The CDR3 DNA follows: TGCGCCAGCAGCGTGGGACTTTTTAAGGGGACTGAAGCTTTCTTT. Residues: CASSVGLFKGTEAFF.

The rearrangement uses TRBV18 and TRBJ1-1; 8 positions agree with TRBD1. CDR1 is KGHSH, CDR2 LQKENI, per germline. Germline trimming cut 2 bases from V and 6 bases from J; bases unmatched to any gene: 5. The CDR3 loop spans 14 amino acids. The CDR3 sequence: CASSPNPGGSEAFF. For the CDR3, the DNA is TGTGCCAGCTCACCAAATCCAGGGGGCTCTGAAGCTTTCTTT.

The gene calls are TRBV6-5 and TRBJ2-3; TRBD1 might be the D (6 bases). Trimming took off 0 bases at V and 9 bases at J, with 10 bases between the two ends. This CDR3 is built from 13 residues. The germline V gene encodes CDR1 MNHEY and CDR2 SVGAGI. The CDR3 loop reads CASSYSVQGTQYF. The DNA for the CDR3 is TGTGCCAGCAGTTACTCCGTACAGGGAACGCAGTATTTT.

In nucleotides, the CDR3 is TGCGCCAGCAGCTTGGGTGTAACTAGCGAATTATACAATGAGCAGTTCTTC. The encoded protein is CASSLGVTSELYNEQFF. The chain carries TRBV5-1 and TRBJ2-1; 7 positions agree with TRBD2. Germline CDR1 and CDR2: SGHRS and YFSETQ. The CDR3 sequence is 17 residues long. The V gene end was trimmed by 0 bases and the J gene end by 4 bases; junction bases not matched to a gene: 10.

This clone was counted a few times. The chain joins TRBV7-3 to TRBJ2-3, with 7 positions matching TRBD2. This CDR3 contains 18 residues. Losses at the gene ends were 1 base for V and 3 bases for J; bases not matched to a gene: 13. Germline V CDR1 and CDR2: SGHTA, FQGTGA. The CDR3 is CASSLNAASAGETDTQYF. CDR3 DNA: TGTGCCAGCAGCTTAAACGCGGCTAGCGCGGGGGAGACAGATACGCAGTATTTT.

The chain carries TRBV19 and TRBJ2-5; 7 bases agree with TRBD1. The CDR3 length is 15 residues. V trimming: 6 bases; J trimming: 5 bases; junction bases outside the gene matches: 12. Germline CDR1 reads LNHDA; CDR2 reads SQIVND (reference sequence). The CDR3 region is CASSRLRQGVETQYF. The DNA for the CDR3 is TGTGCCAGTAGCCGTCTGAGGCAGGGGGTCGAGACCCAGTACTTC.

The V and J genes are TRBV6-5 and TRBJ2-7; 9 bases fit TRBD1. This CDR3 region has 15 residues. Germline loops: CDR1 MNHEY, CDR2 SVGAGI. The trim removed 2 bases at V and 4 bases at J, leaving 6 bases unmatched. The CDR3 nucleotides are TGTGCCAGCAGTTACCCAGGGACAGGGAATTACGAGCAGTACTTC. Encoded protein: CASSYPGTGNYEQYF.

This clone was detected a few times. The V and J genes are TRBV9 and TRBJ2-1, with TRBD2 identical over 9 bases. This CDR3 spans 15 amino acids. From germline, CDR1 is SGDLS and CDR2 YYNGEE. With 3 bases clipped from V and 9 bases from J, the junction kept 10 bases outside the gene matches. CDR3 sequence reads: CASSALGGGEIEQFF. CDR3 coding DNA: TGTGCCAGCAGCGCCCTAGGCGGGGGGGAGATTGAGCAGTTCTTC.

The chain recombines TRBV5-6 with TRBJ2-3; TRBD2 matches 11 bases. Germline-derived CDR1 and CDR2 are SGHDT and YYEEEE. V lost 4 bases, J lost 2 bases, and 9 bases stayed unmatched. The length of the CDR3 is 17 residues. The CDR3 DNA is TGTGCCAGCAGCGTTCCTAGCGGGAGGAGTTTCACAGATACGCAGTATTTT. Amino acids: CASSVPSGRSFTDTQYF.

The rearrangement links TRBV4-1 to TRBJ2-3; unclear D gene. The CDR3 has 16 residues. Germline V gene data show CDR1 as MGHRA and CDR2 as YSYEKL. The V end lost 1 base, the J end lost 3 bases, and 14 bases lay between the germline ends. The CDR3 sequence is CASSQVHLVMTDTQYF. In DNA, the CDR3 is TGCGCCAGCAGCCAAGTCCATCTAGTTATGACAGATACGCAGTATTTT.

V usage is TRBV5-6 and J usage is TRBJ1-5, with D uncertain. This CDR3 is built from 12 residues. Germline CDR1 SGHDT, CDR2 YYEEEE. The V end lost 2 bases, the J end lost 4 bases, and 4 bases lay between the germline ends. DNA for the CDR3: TGTGCCAGCAGCTTACTAAATCAGCCCCAGCATTTT. Translation gives CASSLLNQPQHF.

This clone occurred once. The J gene is TRBJ2-5, the V gene TRBV5-1; D remains unclear. This CDR3 region has 11 residues. V lost 5 bases to trimming and J lost 5 bases, with 7 bases between them. Per germline, CDR1 SGHRS and CDR2 YFSETQ. Here the CDR3 DNA reads TGCGCCAGCAGTGAGGCGGAGACCCAGTACTTC. It codes for CASSEAETQYF.

V usage is TRBV6-5 and J usage is TRBJ1-5; D remains unclear. CDR1 MNHEY and CDR2 SVGAGI come from the germline V gene. This CDR3 is built from 14 residues. V was cut by 6 bases and J by 4 bases, with 13 bases left in between. CDR3 protein: CASRRPGTNQPQHF. The CDR3 nucleotides read TGTGCCAGCAGGCGACCGGGAACAAATCAGCCCCAGCATTTT.

This clone was seen ten or more times. The chain links TRBV4-1 to TRBJ2-2; no definite D call. Germline loops: CDR1 MGHRA, CDR2 YSYEKL. The CDR3 extends over 16 amino acids. Trimming pared 2 bases from V and 7 bases from J, leaving 17 bases between. The CDR3 DNA sequence: TGCGCCAGCAGCCAACCCCTCCAGAGGTCTGGCGGGGAGCTGTTTTTT. Amino acids: CASSQPLQRSGGELFF.